This T cell receptor beta chain was documented in a study of early stage breast cancer tumors. Trimming removed 2 bases from V and 6 bases from J; junction bases left unmatched: 7. The CDR3 totals 16 residues. CDR1 is MGHRA and CDR2 is YSYEKL in the germline V gene. General study results and limits: In most of the 16 patients, blood comparison separated tumor from normal breast. Commonly generated sequences made up most enriched TCRB sequences shared between patients.

Sequenced by immunoSEQ multiplex PCR; TCRdb stores in-frame clones only, minus some. The data contain approximately 19,000 clones, 75% to 80% of them singletons. This clone was detected only a few times. The antigen is undetermined. This chain links TRBV4-1 with TRBJ1-4; 9 nucleotides align to TRBD1. This clonotype was obtained from a person in their 60s with breast cancer. The material sequenced was blood. CDR3 bases: TGCGCCAGCAGCCAACCCACAGGGACAGGGCATGAAAAACTGTTTTTT. Its translation is CASSQPTGTGHEKLFF.